This is a list of T cell receptor beta chains from one sample in a study of blood T cells in healthy people across ages. TCRdb itself ran the 5' RACE reads through MiXCR, one entry per CDR3 protein. The data contain roughly 2 million distinct CDR3 sequences, around half of them singletons. Material for sequencing was blood. The source of these receptors is a woman aged 35 to 49 in good health. Both conserved end residues are part of each CDR3.

cdr3_aa: CASRETGGPNEKLFF; v_call: TRBV28; j_call: TRBJ1-4
cdr3_aa: CASSYGQTSTDTQYF; v_call: TRBV6-2/TRBV6-3; j_call: TRBJ2-3
cdr3_aa: CASSLMAGGNIQYF; v_call: TRBV7-2; j_call: TRBJ2-4
cdr3_aa: CASSRLPPDTQYF; v_call: TRBV6-2/TRBV6-3; j_call: TRBJ2-3
cdr3_aa: CASSSQGQGGSPLHF; v_call: TRBV5-1; j_call: TRBJ1-6
cdr3_aa: CASNARTYNEQFF; v_call: TRBV7-2; j_call: TRBJ2-1
cdr3_aa: CASGLYPSTDTQYF; v_call: TRBV12-5; j_call: TRBJ2-3
cdr3_aa: CASSLNNEQYF; v_call: TRBV28; j_call: TRBJ2-7
cdr3_aa: CASSLGGGLAPCNEQFF; v_call: TRBV7-2; j_call: TRBJ2-1
cdr3_aa: CSATRDLLGETQYF; v_call: TRBV20-1; j_call: TRBJ2-5
cdr3_aa: CASSYGQVNTGELFF; v_call: TRBV6-2/TRBV6-3; j_call: TRBJ2-2
cdr3_aa: CASSSGQVWYSGEQYF; v_call: TRBV5-5; j_call: TRBJ2-4
cdr3_aa: CASSQGGTGGSYEQYF; v_call: TRBV4-1; j_call: TRBJ2-7
cdr3_aa: CSVGGLAGYEQYF; v_call: TRBV29-1; j_call: TRBJ2-7
cdr3_aa: CASRADQIPYGYTF; v_call: TRBV6-6; j_call: TRBJ1-2
cdr3_aa: CASSEQGGHIDTQYF; v_call: TRBV2; j_call: TRBJ2-3
cdr3_aa: CASSANRGSSYNSPLHF; v_call: TRBV27; j_call: TRBJ1-6
cdr3_aa: CASSRQLRETQYF; v_call: TRBV7-2; j_call: -
cdr3_aa: CASHPYTGYNEQFF; v_call: TRBV6-1; j_call: TRBJ2-1
cdr3_aa: CASSLAGAGGVYEQYF; v_call: TRBV5-1; j_call: TRBJ2-7
cdr3_aa: CATSGQDGSSYEQYF; v_call: TRBV15; j_call: TRBJ2-7
cdr3_aa: CATSSSGTTGSDTQYF; v_call: TRBV15; j_call: TRBJ2-3
cdr3_aa: CASSLSRVYGYTF; v_call: TRBV28; j_call: TRBJ1-2
cdr3_aa: CASSLDTLRERVSPTDTQYF; v_call: TRBV5-1; j_call: TRBJ2-3
cdr3_aa: CSADRGQGQYF; v_call: TRBV29-1; j_call: TRBJ2-7
cdr3_aa: CASSLEGQNQGTQYF; v_call: TRBV7-2; j_call: TRBJ2-5
cdr3_aa: CASSRQRMVGSRSEQFF; v_call: TRBV6-2/TRBV6-3; j_call: TRBJ2-1
cdr3_aa: CSVGQGPGNTEAFF; v_call: TRBV29-1; j_call: TRBJ1-1
cdr3_aa: CASSEQQAGDTQYF; v_call: TRBV25-1; j_call: TRBJ2-3
cdr3_aa: CASSEKTLVTAKYNEQFF; v_call: TRBV6-1; j_call: TRBJ2-1
cdr3_aa: CSARDHGRGDYEQYF; v_call: TRBV20-1; j_call: TRBJ2-7